Listed below are T cell receptor beta chains from one sample, sequenced in a study of blood T cell repertoires in COVID-19. The table came from immunoSEQ multiplex PCR; TCRdb's copy has only in-frame clones and leaves some out. The data show tens of thousands of clones, roughly 80% seen once. The sample taken for sequencing was peripheral blood. Every receptor here comes from a woman in her fifties or sixties with acute or convalescent COVID-19. Both conserved end residues are part of each CDR3. A D gene is named only where the DNA matches it firmly. Size tells how often a clone was seen (once, few, many) or the class of an expanded clone, and some rows leave it out.

TGTGCCAGCAGCCCAGTGGCTAGCGGGAGGGAAGAGACCCAGTACTTC,CASSPVASGREETQYF,NA,TRBV11-2,TRBJ2-5,TRBD2
TGTGCCAGCTTTTACTCGAGGGATACGCAGTATTTT,CASFYSRDTQYF,NA,TRBV18,TRBJ2-3,NA
TGTGCCAGCAGTGGCGAAGAGCCGGCGAACACCGGGGAGCTGTTTTTT,CASSGEEPANTGELFF,many,TRBV2,TRBJ2-2,NA
TGCGCCAGCAGCCCAGGACTAGCGCAAAGCACAGATACGCAGTATTTT,CASSPGLAQSTDTQYF,once,TRBV4-1,TRBJ2-3,TRBD2
TGTGCCAGCAGTTACAAGACAGGGGGCGGGGGCTACACCTTC,CASSYKTGGGGYTF,NA,TRBV2,TRBJ1-2,TRBD1
TGTGCCAGCAGCTGGTCTTCGGGAGCAAGCACAGATACGCAGTATTTT,CASSWSSGASTDTQYF,NA,TRBV9,TRBJ2-3,NA
TGTGCCAGCGTACTTAACTCTAACTATGGCTACACCTTC,CASVLNSNYGYTF,NA,TRBV2,TRBJ1-2,NA
TGTGCCAGCAGCTTGCTCGGGACAGGGGTCTACGAGCAGTACTTC,CASSLLGTGVYEQYF,NA,TRBV5-4,TRBJ2-7,TRBD1
TGTGCCAGCAGCTATTTGGCTGAGCAGTACTTC,CASSYLAEQYF,NA,TRBV3-1/TRBV3-2,TRBJ2-7,NA
TGTGCCAGCAGCCAAGAAGCAATTGGCTACACCTTC,CASSQEAIGYTF,once,TRBV3-1/TRBV3-2,TRBJ1-2,NA
TGTGCCAGCTCACTACGGGAACAGGGTGGGAATGAGCAGTTCTTC,CASSLREQGGNEQFF,NA,TRBV18,TRBJ2-1,NA
TGTGCCAGTAGTATACTAGCGGGGGGGCTAAATGAGCAGTTCTTC,CASSILAGGLNEQFF,NA,TRBV19,TRBJ2-1,TRBD2
TGTGCCAGCAGCCCCCCCGTGGGGCGGGGCGGCCGAACCGGGGAGCTGTTTTTT,CASSPPVGRGGRTGELFF,NA,TRBV3-1/TRBV3-2,TRBJ2-2,NA
TGCAGTGCTAGTTTTGCACAGAGCTCTGCAACTAATGAAAAACTGTTTTTT,CSASFAQSSATNEKLFF,NA,TRBV20-1,TRBJ1-4,NA
TGTGCCAGCAGCGTCGGGAGGCCGGGAGCAGATACGCAGTATTTT,CASSVGRPGADTQYF,NA,TRBV9,TRBJ2-3,TRBD2